What follows describes a single T cell receptor (beta chain). The antigen remains undetermined. The V and J ends lost 2 bases and 6 bases respectively, with 13 bases between them. CDR3 length: 15 amino acids. Germline V gene sequence: CDR1 MNHEY, CDR2 SVGAGI. MiXCR was run by TCRdb on the reads, yielding one entry per CDR3 protein. Of 150,000 to 160,000 distinct CDR3 sequences in the sample, about 20% were seen once. This specimen belongs to a study of T cell repertoires in cytomegalovirus infection. Study overall: An indication of both CMV infection and matching HLA type came from public TCR beta signatures. Findings and limits, study-wide: Of the TCR beta families, the public ones yielded a cumulative frequency that identified carriers of CMV plus the relevant HLA. What dominated the ex vivo response were HLA-C-restricted CMV-specific TCR beta clonotypes.

Sequenced material: PBMCs. The V and J genes are TRBV6-5 and TRBJ2-2; D may correspond to TRBD1 or TRBD2 (6 bases each). The receptor's source is a human donor in good health (CMV status not recorded). Some clones in this sample may be carry-over from other donors' samples. The CDR3 coding sequence is TGTGCCAGCAGTTACGAGGGGGGTATTGCCGGGGAGCTGTTTTTT. It is translated as CASSYEGGIAGELFF.